The rows below give T cell receptor beta chains drawn from one sample of a study of T cells in Graves' hyperthyroidism and ophthalmopathy. MiXCR, run by TCRdb on the multiplex PCR reads, gives a single entry per CDR3 protein. Of 300,000 to 400,000 distinct CDR3 sequences in the sample, more than 11% were seen once. Input material: blood. The receptors originated from a woman in her fifties or sixties with Graves' hyperthyroidism. Both conserved end residues are part of each CDR3.

V | CDR3
TRBV5-8 | CASSPRGPVTEAFF
TRBV11-2 | CASSTIPGGYNEQFF
TRBV19 | CASSTAPNQPQHF
TRBV5-6 | CASSSSGRHGGNIQYF
TRBV7-8 | CASSFSSADTQYF
TRBV20-1 | CSARPPSTDTQYF
TRBV3-1 | CASSQTKSGGLGYGYTF
TRBV11-3 | CASSPPGSGRGEGDTQYF
TRBV12-5 | CASGLPDRQFGELFF
TRBV30 | CAWSARTETPLHF
TRBV2 | CASSPQENYGYTF
TRBV27 | CASSFQGPSYNEQFF
TRBV7-6 | CASSLQDGADTQYF
TRBV27 | CASSLLGLHYEQYF
TRBV12-3/TRBV12-4 | CASSINRGTDPFF
TRBV6-1 | CASSYSSGRADEQYF
TRBV12-3/TRBV12-4 | CASSFGLAGGPYNEQFF